This T cell receptor beta chain appears in the sequencing data of a study of cytomegalovirus exposure and HLA in healthy donors. About the study: Researchers previously reported finding roughly 120 million unique TCR beta sequences from approximately 190 million T cells.

At collection, donors were nominally healthy, but unrecorded immune exposures were probable. Trimming stripped 0 bases from V and 4 bases from J, with 18 bases between. Germline V gene lookup returns CDR1 SGHTA and CDR2 FQGNSA. The length of the CDR3 is 17 residues. It was with 60 Vbeta and 13 Jbeta primers that the PCR ran. Clones were sequenced by immunoSEQ multiplex PCR, and TCRdb holds only the in-frame ones, with some missing. The table includes fewer than 200,000 clones, around 85% detected once. This receptor was obtained from a woman in her twenties or thirties in good health and CMV-seronegative. Sequencing was done on a sample of PBMCs. The V gene is TRBV7-2, the J gene TRBJ1-2; weak D call: TRBD1 (5 bases). The chain's CDR3 is CASSLARFGQTIYGYTF. CDR3 coding DNA: TGTGCCAGCAGCTTAGCTAGATTCGGACAAACTATCTATGGCTACACCTTC.